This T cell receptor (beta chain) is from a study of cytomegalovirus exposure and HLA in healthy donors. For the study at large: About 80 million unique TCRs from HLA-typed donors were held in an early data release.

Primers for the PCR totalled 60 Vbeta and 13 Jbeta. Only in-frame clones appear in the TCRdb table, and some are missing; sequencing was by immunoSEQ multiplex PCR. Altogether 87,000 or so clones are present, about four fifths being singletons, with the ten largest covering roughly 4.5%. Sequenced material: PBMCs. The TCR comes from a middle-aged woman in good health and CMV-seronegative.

CDR3 region: CASSQSQFSYEQYF. The CDR3 nucleotides are TGCGCCAGCAGCCAGTCCCAGTTCAGCTACGAGCAGTACTTC. The genes are TRBV4-1 and TRBJ2-7, with no clear D. Germline CDR1 reads MGHRA; CDR2 reads YSYEKL. The CDR3 runs to 14 residues. V gave up 3 bases and J gave up 3 bases, with 12 bases separating them.